The 12 T cell receptor beta chains below all came from one sample that was sequenced in a study of graft-versus-host responses after intestinal transplantation. Clones were read by immunoSEQ multiplex PCR, and TCRdb kept only the in-frame ones, dropping some. The data contain around 100,000 clones, roughly 84% of them singletons. Antigen specificity for these receptors is unknown. The sequencing used unstimulated CD4+ T cells sorted from spleen or lymph node cells, collected before transplant. These receptors originate from a human donor who was the organ donor for an intestinal transplant.

This chain joins TRBV6-1 and TRBJ1-2, with 7 bases lining up with TRBD1. CDR3 length: 17 residues. Per germline, CDR1 MNHNS and CDR2 SASEGT. Trimming took 2 bases from V and 2 from J; bases not matched to a gene: 11. DNA for the CDR3: TGTGCCAGCAGTGAACCACCCTTATTGACAGGGAACTATGGCTACACCTTC. Protein: CASSEPPLLTGNYGYTF.

The CDR3 region is CASSLGRRETQYF. In DNA form, the CDR3 reads TGTGCCAGCAGCTTGGGACGGAGGGAGACCCAGTACTTC. This chain connects TRBV5-6 to TRBJ2-5; D might be TRBD2 (5 bases). The germline CDR1 and CDR2 sequences are SGHDT and YYEEEE. V was cut by 0 bases and J by 5 bases, with 8 bases left in between. CDR3 length: 13 amino acids.

In this sample, this clone turned up once. The rearrangement links TRBV6-5 to TRBJ2-7, with TRBD1 matching over 7 bases. CDR1 MNHEY and CDR2 SVGAGI come from the germline V gene. The CDR3 sequence is 14 residues long. V dropped 6 bases and J dropped 0; count of bases not matched to a gene: 5. The CDR3 region has the DNA TGTGCCAGCAGAATTCACAGGGGCTCCTACGAGCAGTACTTC. Translation gives CASRIHRGSYEQYF.

This sequence joins TRBV5-1 and TRBJ1-3; D is unclear. The CDR3 consists of 15 residues. Germline CDR1 reads SGHRS; CDR2 reads YFSETQ. V was cut by 3 bases and J by 2 bases, with 12 bases left in between. The CDR3 spells CASSSEVATGNTIYF. Here the CDR3 DNA reads TGCGCCAGCAGCTCGGAGGTGGCAACTGGAAACACCATATATTTT.

V is TRBV11-2 and J is TRBJ2-3; the match to TRBD2 covers 9 bases. CDR3 length: 16 residues. V dropped 3 bases and J dropped 1; count of bases not matched to a gene: 5. Germline lookup yields CDR1 SGHAT and CDR2 FQNNGV. CDR3 in amino acids: CASSFSRTSGTDTQYF. The CDR3 DNA reads as TGTGCCAGCAGCTTTAGCCGGACTAGCGGCACAGATACGCAGTATTTT.

The V and J genes are TRBV20-1 and TRBJ2-1; D ambiguous. The germline CDR1 and CDR2 sequences are DFQATT and SNEGSKA (reference sequence). The CDR3 covers 10 residues. V was cut by 2 bases and J by 7 bases, with 3 bases left in between. CDR3 in DNA: TGCAGTGCTAGATCGAATGAGCAGTTCTTC. The encoded protein is CSARSNEQFF.

The chain combines TRBV5-4 with TRBJ1-2, with 10 bases fitting TRBD1. The CDR3 sequence is 14 residues long. J gave up 5 bases and V 3 bases, and 4 bases lay outside the gene matches. CDR1 and CDR2 (germline): SGHNT, YYREEE (reference sequence). CDR3 in DNA: TGTGCCAGCAGCTCACCGGGACAGGGGTATGGCTACACCTTC. Its translation: CASSSPGQGYGYTF.

About this clone itself: The same CDR3 also results from other DNA sequences found in this sample. The CDR3 sequence: CAWSVRETQYF. The DNA of the CDR3 is TGTGCCTGGAGTGTTAGAGAGACCCAGTACTTC. The chain links TRBV30 to TRBJ2-5; D is undetermined. Germline lookup yields CDR1 GTSNPN and CDR2 SVGIG (reference sequence). V shed 0 bases and J shed 4 bases, with 3 bases lying between them. This CDR3 is built from 11 residues.

This chain connects TRBV27 to TRBJ1-5; no reliable D call. This CDR3 has 14 amino acids. Germline CDR1 and CDR2: MNHEY and SMNVEV (reference sequence). V lost 6 bases and J 2 bases, leaving 11 bases between the germline ends. Written as DNA, the CDR3 is TGTGCCAGCAGAAGACTGGGCGGCAATCAGCCCCAGCATTTT. Protein: CASRRLGGNQPQHF.

The J gene is TRBJ2-2, the V gene TRBV2; the match to TRBD2 covers 7 bases. The CDR3 is 15 amino acids. CDR1 and CDR2 (germline): SNHLY, FYNNEI. Trimming took 8 bases from V and 3 from J; bases not matched to a gene: 9. CDR3 residues: CASLLGGGDTGELFF. Here the CDR3 DNA reads TGTGCCAGCCTACTGGGCGGGGGAGACACCGGGGAGCTGTTTTTT.

The V call is TRBV20-1, the J call TRBJ2-1; D call uncertain. V lost 6 bases to trimming and J lost 4 bases, with 7 bases between them. Germline-derived CDR1 and CDR2 are DFQATT and SNEGSKA (reference sequence). The CDR3 spans 11 residues. CDR3 in DNA: TGCAGTGCCAGCACGTACAATGAGCAGTTCTTC. Its translation: CSASTYNEQFF.

The V gene is TRBV27, the J gene TRBJ1-5; D may be TRBD1 (5 bases). Trimming shortened V by 4 bases and J by 0 bases, and 7 bases separated the two germline ends. The germline V gene has CDR1 MNHEY and CDR2 SMNVEV (reference sequence). CDR3 size: 14 residues. The CDR3 DNA reads as TGTGCCAGCAGTTACAGGCATAGCAATCAGCCCCAGCATTTT. Translation gives CASSYRHSNQPQHF.